These 15 T cell receptor beta chains originate from one sample sequenced in a study of blood T cell repertoires in COVID-19. Profiling relied on immunoSEQ multiplex PCR, and the TCRdb table lists in-frame clones only, not all of them. Here the sample spans hundreds of thousands of clones, roughly 80% being singletons. Sample: peripheral blood. Receptor source: a woman aged 40 to 49 with active or convalescent COVID-19.

The chain has TRBV6-5 and TRBJ2-7, with D unclear. The CDR3 loop spans 14 amino acids. CDR1 and CDR2 from the germline V gene are MNHEY and SVGAGI. Trimming took off 6 bases at V and 0 bases at J, with 12 bases between the two ends. The CDR3 DNA follows: TGTGCCAGCAGAGTGACGGCGGACTCCTACGAGCAGTACTTC. Protein product: CASRVTADSYEQYF.

The V gene is TRBV5-1, the J gene TRBJ1-2; 9 positions match TRBD1. The CDR3 is made up of 16 amino acids. Germline CDR1 is SGHRS and CDR2 is YFSETQ. V was clipped by 6 bases and J by 6 bases; unmatched bases: 15. In DNA, the CDR3 is TGCGCCAGCATCCCGGGACAGGGAACCTCTAGGGATGGCTACACCTTC. Protein product: CASIPGQGTSRDGYTF.

The chain combines TRBV5-4 with TRBJ2-1; TRBD2 agrees at 15 bases. Germline lookup yields CDR1 SGHNT and CDR2 YYREEE (reference sequence). Unmatched junction bases numbered 10, after V lost 0 bases and J lost 9 bases. This CDR3 has 18 residues. CDR3 DNA sequence: TGTGCCAGCAGCTTGGGGACTAGCGGGGGGGCCTTTAGGGGTGAGCAGTTCTTC. It translates to CASSLGTSGGAFRGEQFF.

V is TRBV18 and J is TRBJ1-2; D not certain. The CDR3 consists of 15 residues. Looked up from germline, CDR1 is KGHSH and CDR2 is LQKENI. The ends were cut back, 3 bases at V and 0 bases at J, with 11 bases in the middle. CDR3 sequence (DNA): TGTGCCAGCTCACCCGAACCGGAGGCTAACTATGGCTACACCTTC. This translates into CASSPEPEANYGYTF.

This sequence joins TRBV28 and TRBJ1-5, with D maybe TRBD1 (6 bases). V was clipped by 5 bases and J by 2 bases, with 13 bases between them. The CDR3 covers 15 residues. From germline, CDR1 is MDHEN and CDR2 SYDVKM. The CDR3 loop reads CASSPDRMGNQPQHF. The CDR3 region has the DNA TGTGCCAGCAGTCCTGACAGGATGGGCAATCAGCCCCAGCATTTT. The whole variable domain, filled in from reference TRBV28 and TRBJ1-5, reads DVKVTQSSRYLVKRTGEKVFLECVQDMDHENMFWYRQDPGLGLRLIYFSYDVKMKEKGDIPEGYSVSREKKERFSLILESASTNQTSMYLCASSPDRMGNQPQHFGDGTRLSIL.

In its sample, this clone was seen many times. The chain carries TRBV19 and TRBJ1-1; 9 bases agree with TRBD1. V was clipped by 5 bases and J by 3 bases; unmatched bases: 10. CDR1 is LNHDA, CDR2 SQIVND, per germline (reference sequence). The CDR3 has 16 amino acids. The CDR3 region is CASSDLPGQGHTEAFF. The CDR3 DNA sequence: TGTGCCAGTAGTGACCTACCGGGACAGGGTCACACTGAAGCTTTCTTT.

The genes are TRBV30 and TRBJ1-2; D not resolved. The germline V gene has CDR1 GTSNPN and CDR2 SVGIG (reference sequence). This CDR3 is 13 amino acids long. Trimming cost V 0 bases and J 2 bases, with 7 bases left between them. CDR3 DNA: TGTGCCTGGAGTGTCGGGAGGAACTATGGCTACACCTTC. This sequence encodes CAWSVGRNYGYTF. Full variable domain (outside the CDR3, taken from reference TRBV30 and TRBJ1-2): SQTIHQWPATLVQPVGSPLSLECTVEGTSNPNLYWYRQAAGRGLQLLFYSVGIGQISSEVPQNLSASRPQDRQFILSSKKLLLSDSGFYLCAWSVGRNYGYTFGSGTRLTVV.

This clone was seen only a few times. The genes are TRBV12-3 or TRBV12-4 and TRBJ1-2; TRBD1 matches at 11 bases. Trimming at V came to 6 bases and at J to 8 bases, leaving 5 bases not matched to a gene. The CDR3 length is 13 residues. The CDR3 DNA reads as TGTGCCAGCAGCGGACAGGGGGCAAGGGGCTACACCTTC. This gives the protein CASSGQGARGYTF.

This chain joins TRBV29-1 and TRBJ2-3, with 10 bases identical to TRBD2. This CDR3 has 13 residues. The germline V gene encodes CDR1 SQVTM and CDR2 ANQGSEA. With V trimmed by 5 bases and J by 2 bases, 1 base remained unmatched. The CDR3 here is CSVSGGVTDTQYF. The CDR3 DNA sequence: TGCAGCGTTAGCGGGGGGGTCACAGATACGCAGTATTTT.

This sequence joins TRBV10-3 and TRBJ1-1, with 7 bases matching TRBD1. This CDR3 has 13 residues. With 8 bases clipped from V and 7 bases from J, the junction kept 10 bases outside the gene matches. Germline CDR1 is ENHRY and CDR2 is SYGVKD. For the CDR3, the DNA is TGTGCCATCGCCGGCAGGGGGGACGGTGAAGCTTTCTTT. It translates to CAIAGRGDGEAFF.

This clone was counted between two and nine times. The V gene is TRBV5-1, the J gene TRBJ1-3, with D hard to call. In germline, CDR1 is SGHRS, CDR2 YFSETQ. There are 13 residues in the CDR3. Trimming removed 0 bases at V and 4 bases at J, with 5 bases between. The CDR3 here is CASSLGPGNTIYF. For the CDR3, the DNA is TGCGCCAGCAGCTTGGGGCCCGGAAACACCATATATTTT.

The CDR3 DNA is TGTGCCAGCAGCTTGGGAGCTAGGGAGCTGTTTTTT. This sequence encodes CASSLGARELFF. The V call is TRBV5-4, the J call TRBJ2-2; D unclear. Trimming left V 0 bases short and J 9 bases short, with 6 bases between. The CDR3 extends over 12 amino acids. Germline-derived CDR1 and CDR2 are SGHNT and YYREEE (reference sequence). The complete variable domain, with remaining parts taken from reference TRBV5-4 and TRBJ2-2, reads ETGVTQSPTHLIKTRGQQVTLRCSSQSGHNTVSWYQQALGQGPQFIFQYYREEENGRGNFPPRFSGLQFPNYSSELNVNALELDDSALYLCASSLGARELFFGEGSRLTVL.

The chain joins TRBV19 to TRBJ2-3; D gene unclear. Germline values: CDR1 LNHDA, CDR2 SQIVND (reference sequence). This CDR3 has 14 residues. V was cut by 5 bases and J by 0 bases, with 9 bases left in between. The CDR3 DNA follows: TGTGCCAGTAGTTTGTCTAGTAGCACAGATACGCAGTATTTT. It codes for CASSLSSSTDTQYF.

The V and J genes are TRBV6-5 and TRBJ1-2, with 7 bases fitting TRBD1. The germline V gene encodes CDR1 MNHEY and CDR2 SVGAGI. The CDR3 runs 14 residues. The CDR3 nucleotides read TGTGCTTCCACGACAGGGCCCCACCTCTATGGCTACACCTTC. It specifies CASTTGPHLYGYTF.

The rearrangement uses TRBV27 and TRBJ1-5; D possibly corresponds to TRBD1 (5 bases). CDR1 and CDR2 (germline): MNHEY, SMNVEV (reference sequence). V lost 6 bases and J lost 5, with 14 bases in between. There are 14 residues in the CDR3. CDR3 coding DNA: TGTGCCAGCAGCGGCGGCAGGGCTGATCAGCCCCAGCATTTT. It is translated as CASSGGRADQPQHF.